This record concerns one T cell receptor beta chain sequence. Antigen unknown. This sample was taken from a study of T cell responses to AZD1222 COVID-19 vaccine. Study conclusions and caveats: After the peak T cell response, and only then, were repertoires sampled. There were mostly white British donors and more females than males, and clonal diversity was possibly underestimated. Just six or seven AZD1222 recipients tested seropositive at baseline. A reported finding is that nearly half of spike-specific TCRs target unmutated variant regions.

Germline values: CDR1 LNHDA, CDR2 SQIVND (reference sequence). This CDR3 has 13 residues. V lost 8 bases to trimming and J lost 5 bases, with 13 bases between them. Profiling relied on immunoSEQ multiplex PCR, and the TCRdb table lists in-frame clones only, not all of them. The sample has 20,000 to 25,000 clones, around 86% seen once. The receptor comes from an adult who received the AZD1222 COVID-19 vaccine. The source material was peripheral blood, sampled 28 days after the second AZD1222 dose. The chain uses TRBV19 and TRBJ1-5; D unclear. The CDR3 nucleotides read TGTGCCAGTGACCCTTCGTGGGATCAGCCCCAGCATTTT. Protein product: CASDPSWDQPQHF.